This T cell receptor (beta chain) was sequenced in a study of graft-versus-host responses after intestinal transplantation. In the study overall: Each recipient received anti-thymocyte globulin induction, then tacrolimus and steroids for two to three years. Study-wide points: GvH clones surfaced in recipient marrow, some emerging earlier in ileum or blood.

Germline V gene data show CDR1 as SGHNT and CDR2 as YYREEE (reference sequence). The length of the CDR3 is 14 residues. Trimming pared 0 bases from V and 0 bases from J, leaving 6 bases between. This table comes from immunoSEQ multiplex PCR, and its TCRdb copy is limited to in-frame clones, with some not included. The sample lists about 110,000 clones; approximately 94% were seen once. In its sample, this clone was seen once. What it recognizes is unknown. V usage is TRBV5-4 and J usage is TRBJ1-1; possible D gene TRBD1, 5 bases. This specimen was unstimulated CD4+ T cells sorted from spleen or lymph node cells, taken before transplant. This TCR derives from a human donor who was the organ donor for an intestinal transplant. CDR3 coding DNA: TGTGCCAGCAGCTTGGGGGGCATGAACACTGAAGCTTTCTTT. Protein product: CASSLGGMNTEAFF.